The TCR beta chain under discussion was sequenced for a study of cytomegalovirus exposure and HLA in healthy donors. Whole-study findings and limits: Most TCR sequences were rare, but some public TCRs occurred in many donors. Reports described diagnosis of cytomegalovirus status by the classifier as highly specific and sensitive.

Notes on this clone: Its antigen is currently unknown.

When sampled, the donors appeared nominally healthy, though they likely had unrecorded immune exposures. PCR employed 60 Vbeta and 13 Jbeta primers. Per the authors' pipeline: In a later analysis, the count reached some 83 million unique TCR beta chains, with roughly 11 million shared. Measured with immunoSEQ multiplex PCR; TCRdb has only the in-frame clones, and not every one. That table supplies the V and J calls and clone size; D and trimming were determined from the DNA. This table has 200,000 or so clones, 81% appearing once. The J segment lost 3 bases and the V segment lost 5 bases, leaving 10 bases of the junction unmatched. Germline V gives CDR1 KGHSH, CDR2 LQKENI. The CDR3 totals 15 residues.

The clonotype originates from a man between 50 and 59 years old in good health and CMV-seronegative. The chain joins TRBV18 to TRBJ2-7; 7 nucleotides line up with TRBD2. The sample was PBMCs. The CDR3 DNA reads as TGTGCCAGCTCATCTGGGTCGGGGGGTAGCTACGAGCAGTACTTC. Translation: CASSSGSGGSYEQYF.